These 5 T cell receptor beta chains share one sample of origin, sequenced in a study of vaccination and CD4 T cells after COVID-19. Once obtained from cultured CD4+ T cells, the DNA was sequenced using the Oncomine TCR Beta short-read assay. MiXCR, run by TCRdb on the PCR reads, gives a single entry per CDR3 protein. The repertoire holds 2,500 to 4,000 distinct CDR3 sequences, approximately 80% seen once, with 39% in the top ten. Treatment: roughly ten-day PBMC culture with coronavirus spike peptide pools or control peptides (ViraFEST assay). Which antigens these TCRs recognize remains unknown. Sequenced input: CD4+ T cells from blood, cultured in vitro. Receptors were obtained from a human donor who had recovered from COVID-19.

V gene TRBV6-5 combines with J gene TRBJ1-2; no definite D call. Trimming shortened V by 0 bases and J by 2 bases, and 4 bases separated the two germline ends. Germline CDR1 MNHEY, CDR2 SVGAGI. The CDR3 length is 13 residues. The CDR3 DNA sequence: TGTGCCAGCAGTTACTCTCAAAACTATGGCTACACCTTC. This encodes CASSYSQNYGYTF.

The chain couples TRBV20-1 to TRBJ1-5; a possible D gene is TRBD1 (5 bases). CDR3 size: 14 residues. V gave up 1 base and J gave up 4 bases, with 11 bases separating them. The germline V gene encodes CDR1 DFQATT and CDR2 SNEGSKA (reference sequence). The CDR3 DNA follows: TGCAGTGCTAGAGTTGGGGGGTCTAATCAGCCCCAGCATTTT. Residues: CSARVGGSNQPQHF.

For the CDR3, the DNA is TGTGCCATCAGTACAAACGGGGGCCCAGAGACCCAGTACTTC. Protein sequence: CAISTNGGPETQYF. The chain couples TRBV10-3 to TRBJ2-5; the D call may be TRBD1 or TRBD2 (6 bases each). The germline CDR1 and CDR2 sequences are ENHRY and SYGVKD. The CDR3 runs to 14 residues. Trimming pared 5 bases from V and 4 bases from J, leaving 14 bases between.

In its sample, this clonotype was seen once. The chain has TRBV4-1 and TRBJ2-2; no firm D call. V was pared by 0 bases and J by 8 bases, with 19 bases between. Germline V gives CDR1 MGHRA, CDR2 YSYEKL. The CDR3 length is 17 residues. CDR3 loop: CASSQDRGSNRVGELFF. CDR3 nucleotide sequence: TGCGCCAGCAGCCAAGATCGTGGCTCGAATCGCGTAGGGGAGCTGTTTTTT.

The chain carries TRBV6-2 or TRBV6-3 and TRBJ1-5, with a possible D match to TRBD1 (6 bases). The CDR3 is 15 amino acids. The V and J ends lost 5 bases and 3 bases respectively, with 14 bases between them. The germline CDR1 and CDR2 sequences are MNHEY and SVGEGT. The CDR3 DNA sequence: TGTGCCAGCAGTAGGGGGGGCACTTACAATCAGCCCCAGCATTTT. This codes for CASSRGGTYNQPQHF.